Below, one T cell receptor (beta chain) is given with its context. This record comes from a study of Ad26.COV2.S vaccination and SARS-CoV-2 variants. Turning to the study itself: Each vaccinee took Ad26.COV2.S intramuscularly, once or twice 56 days apart.

TCRdb's copy holds only in-frame clones and misses some; the assay was immunoSEQ multiplex PCR. Counted here are about 440,000 clones, approximately 90% occurring once; the ten biggest clones make up 9.5% to 15%. Stated treatment: 19 received Ad26.COV2.S at low or high dose, single or two shots; roughly 5 received placebo; per-sample allocation not given. It was on day 63 after the first vaccine or placebo injection that samples were taken. It was Wuhan-strain SARS-CoV-2 spike that the Ad26 vaccine vector expressed. The material sequenced was peripheral blood, taken in a trial of Ad26.COV2.S vaccine versus placebo. This clonotype was obtained from a person between 18 and 60 years old who received the Ad26.COV2.S COVID-19 vaccine or a placebo.

CDR3 in DNA: TGTGCCAGCGGAGAGTCCCACAATGAGCAGTTCTTC. Its protein is CASGESHNEQFF. J is TRBJ2-1 and V is TRBV28; no clear D gene. The CDR3 has 12 residues. The germline gives CDR1 MDHEN, CDR2 SYDVKM. V was cut by 8 bases and J by 5 bases, with 10 bases left in between. Full variable domain (remainder filled in from reference TRBV28 and TRBJ2-1): DVKVTQSSRYLVKRTGEKVFLECVQDMDHENMFWYRQDPGLGLRLIYFSYDVKMKEKGDIPEGYSVSREKKERFSLILESASTNQTSMYLCASGESHNEQFFGPGTRLTVL.